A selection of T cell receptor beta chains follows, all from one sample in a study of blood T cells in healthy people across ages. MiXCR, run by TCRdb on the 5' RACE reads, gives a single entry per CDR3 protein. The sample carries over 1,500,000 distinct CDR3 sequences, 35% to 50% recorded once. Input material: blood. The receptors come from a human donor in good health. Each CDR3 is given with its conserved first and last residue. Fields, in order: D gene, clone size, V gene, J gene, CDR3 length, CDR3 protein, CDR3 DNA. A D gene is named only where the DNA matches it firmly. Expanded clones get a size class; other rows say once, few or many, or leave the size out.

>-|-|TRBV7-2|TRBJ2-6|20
CASSVRTAIPLFSGANVLTF
TGTGCCAGCAGCGTTAGGACAGCCATTCCCTTATTCTCTGGGGCCAACGTCCTGACTTTC
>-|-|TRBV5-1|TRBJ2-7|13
CASSRTGTHEQYF
TGCGCCAGCAGTAGAACCGGGACCCACGAGCAGTACTTC
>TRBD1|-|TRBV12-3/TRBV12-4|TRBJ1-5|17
CASTARTEGASNQPQHF
TGTGCCAGCACCGCCAGGACGGAGGGGGCAAGCAATCAGCCCCAGCATTTT
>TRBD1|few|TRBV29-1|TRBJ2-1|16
CSALPTGTGPVNEQFF
TGCAGCGCACTGCCCACAGGGACAGGGCCCGTCAATGAGCAGTTCTTC
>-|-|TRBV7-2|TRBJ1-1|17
CASSLRTIGGINSEAFF
TGTGCCAGCAGCTTACGGACGATAGGGGGGATCAACTCTGAAGCTTTCTTT
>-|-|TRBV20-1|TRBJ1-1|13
CSARAGRHTEAFF
TGCAGTGCTAGGGCAGGAAGACACACTGAAGCTTTCTTT
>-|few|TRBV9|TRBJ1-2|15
CASSPKVGHWEGYTF
TGTGCCAGCAGCCCCAAAGTGGGACATTGGGAAGGCTACACCTTC
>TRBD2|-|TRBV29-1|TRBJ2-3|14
CSGQTSGVTDTQYF
TGCAGCGGCCAGACTAGCGGGGTCACAGATACGCAGTATTTT
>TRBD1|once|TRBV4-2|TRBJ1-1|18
CASSQEVGQGRMNTEAFF
TGTGCCAGCAGCCAAGAAGTGGGACAGGGGAGGATGAACACTGAAGCTTTCTTT
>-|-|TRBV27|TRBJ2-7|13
CASSTLGSYEQYF
TGTGCCAGCAGTACGCTAGGGTCCTACGAGCAGTACTTC
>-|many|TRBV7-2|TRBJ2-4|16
CASSLMGGLAKNIQYF
TGTGCCAGCAGCTTAATGGGCGGGCTAGCCAAAAACATTCAGTACTTC
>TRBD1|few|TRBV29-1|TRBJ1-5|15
CSVRTGYYSNQPQHF
TGCAGCGTTAGGACAGGTTATTATAGCAATCAGCCCCAGCATTTT
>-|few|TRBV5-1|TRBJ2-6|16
CASSLGEISGANVLTF
TGCGCCAGCAGCTTGGGGGAGATCTCTGGGGCCAACGTCCTGACTTTC
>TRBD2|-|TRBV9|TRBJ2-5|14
CTSSTGLAEETQYF
TGTACCAGCAGCACAGGACTAGCGGAAGAGACCCAGTACTTC
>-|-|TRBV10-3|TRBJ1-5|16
CAISEGDRNSNQPQHF
TGTGCCATCAGTGAGGGGGATAGAAATAGCAATCAGCCCCAGCATTTT
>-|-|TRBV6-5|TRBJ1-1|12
CASSYFGKSAFF
TGTGCCAGCAGTTACTTCGGCAAATCAGCTTTCTTT
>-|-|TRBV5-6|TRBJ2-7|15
CASSLDSTPIYEQYF
TGTGCCAGCAGCTTGGATAGTACCCCCATCTACGAGCAGTACTTC
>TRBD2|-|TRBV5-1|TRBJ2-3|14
CASNRGTSGDTQYF
TGCGCCAGCAACCGCGGGACTAGCGGTGATACGCAGTATTTT
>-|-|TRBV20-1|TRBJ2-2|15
CSARGGDANTGELFF
TGCAGTGCTAGAGGAGGTGACGCGAACACCGGGGAGCTGTTTTTT
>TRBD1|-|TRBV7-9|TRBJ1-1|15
CASSLEDRGRTEAFF
TGTGCCAGCAGCTTAGAGGACAGGGGAAGGACTGAAGCTTTCTTT
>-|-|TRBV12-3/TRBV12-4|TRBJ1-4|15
CASSLSGATIEKLFF
TGTGCCAGCAGTTTATCAGGTGCAACTATTGAAAAACTGTTTTTT
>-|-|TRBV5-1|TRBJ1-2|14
CASSPTGTLDGYTF
TGCGCCAGCAGCCCGACAGGTACGCTGGATGGCTACACCTTC
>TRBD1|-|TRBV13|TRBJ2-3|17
CASSAPRDRARGGTQYF
TGTGCCAGCAGCGCCCCTCGGGACAGGGCCCGGGGTGGTACGCAGTATTTT
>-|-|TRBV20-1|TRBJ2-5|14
CSARDMGVQETQYF
TGCAGTGCTAGAGATATGGGGGTCCAAGAGACCCAGTACTTC
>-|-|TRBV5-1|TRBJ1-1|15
CASSLGPRGDTEAFF
TGCGCCAGCAGCTTGGGGCCGAGAGGGGACACTGAAGCTTTCTTT
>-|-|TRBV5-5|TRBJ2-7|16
CASSQTTGARPYEQYF
TGTGCCAGCAGCCAAACAACCGGGGCTCGCCCCTACGAGCAGTACTTC
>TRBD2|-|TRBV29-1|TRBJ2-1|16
CSVAPIFSGGGSEQFF
TGCAGCGTTGCCCCAATCTTTAGCGGGGGGGGGTCGGAGCAGTTCTTC
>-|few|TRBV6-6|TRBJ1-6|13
CASSYSRASPLHF
TGTGCCAGCAGTTACTCAAGGGCATCACCCCTCCACTTT
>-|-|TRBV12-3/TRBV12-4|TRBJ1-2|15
CASSPYLLGDYGYTF
TGTGCCAGCAGTCCCTATTTACTGGGTGACTATGGCTACACCTTC
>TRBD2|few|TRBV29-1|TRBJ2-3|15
CSVPGTSGVTDTQYF
TGCAGCGTCCCTGGGACTAGCGGGGTCACAGATACGCAGTATTTT
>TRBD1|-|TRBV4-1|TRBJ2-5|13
CASSISRGETQYF
TGCGCCAGCAGCATTTCCAGGGGGGAGACCCAGTACTTC
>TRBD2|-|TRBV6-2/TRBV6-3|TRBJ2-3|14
CASSHGTNTDTQYF
TGTGCCAGCAGTCACGGGACTAACACAGATACGCAGTATTTT
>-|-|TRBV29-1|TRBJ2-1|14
CSVEDSNLWDEQFF
TGCAGCGTTGAAGATTCGAACCTCTGGGATGAGCAGTTCTTC
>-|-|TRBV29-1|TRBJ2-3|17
CSVVRGGGETSTDAQYF
TGCAGCGTTGTTCGTGGCGGGGGCGAGACTAGCACAGATGCGCAGTATTTT
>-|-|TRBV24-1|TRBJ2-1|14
CATAWGGGGDEQFF
TGTGCCACTGCCTGGGGAGGGGGTGGCGATGAGCAGTTCTTC
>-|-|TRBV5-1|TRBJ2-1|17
CASSYQGLGHSYNEQFF
TGCGCCAGCAGCTATCAGGGGCTGGGGCACTCCTACAATGAGCAGTTCTTC
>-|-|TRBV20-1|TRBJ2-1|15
CSASFRQGGYNEQFF
TGCAGTGCTAGTTTTAGGCAGGGCGGCTACAATGAGCAGTTCTTC
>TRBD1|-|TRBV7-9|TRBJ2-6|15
CASSDDRAGANVLTF
TGTGCCAGCAGCGACGACAGGGCTGGGGCCAACGTCCTGACTTTC
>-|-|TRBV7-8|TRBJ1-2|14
CASSYPEGSYGYTF
TGTGCCAGCAGCTACCCGGAAGGGTCCTATGGCTACACCTTC
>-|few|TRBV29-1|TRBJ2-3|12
CSVLETTDTQYF
TGCAGCGTTCTTGAAACCACAGATACGCAGTATTTT
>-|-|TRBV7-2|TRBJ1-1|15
CASSLLTGVGTEAFF
TGTGCCAGCAGCTTATTAACCGGGGTTGGCACTGAAGCTTTCTTT
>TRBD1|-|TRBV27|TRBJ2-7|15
CASSFIGQGHYEQYF
TGTGCCAGCAGTTTTATCGGACAGGGGCACTACGAGCAGTACTTC